This record covers a single TCR beta chain. Per the germline V gene, CDR1 is KGHSH and CDR2 is LQKENI. CDR3 length equals 14 residues. V lost 2 bases to trimming and J lost 9 bases; unmatched junction nucleotides: 4. These data originate in a study of shared clonotypes between healthy human individuals. Libraries were prepared by immunoSEQ multiplex PCR; TCRdb keeps only in-frame clonotypes and omits some of them. The table includes millions of clones, about 92% detected once. Every one of the donors was a Caucasian adult that lived in Nashville, Tennessee. The receptor was isolated from a man younger than 35 in good health. The sample was naive CD4+ T cells sorted from blood. Subset: CD45RA+ positively selected. The genes are TRBV18 and TRBJ2-1, with 10 nucleotides matching TRBD1. The CDR3 coding sequence is TGTGCCAGCTCACCAACCGGGACAGGGGTTGAGCAGTTCTTC. It encodes CASSPTGTGVEQFF.